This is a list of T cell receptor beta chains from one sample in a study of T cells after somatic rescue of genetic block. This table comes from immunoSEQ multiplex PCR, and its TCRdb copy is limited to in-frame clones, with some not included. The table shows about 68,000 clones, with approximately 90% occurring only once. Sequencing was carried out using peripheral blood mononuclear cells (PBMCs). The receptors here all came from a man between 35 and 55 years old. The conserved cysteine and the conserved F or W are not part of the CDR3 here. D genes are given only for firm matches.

CDR3: ASSYSGKTGELF
J: TRBJ2-2
V: TRBV28
D: TRBD2

CDR3: ASSELRDEAF
J: TRBJ1-1
V: TRBV7-9
D: -

CDR3: ASSEPGQGIPEAF
J: TRBJ1-1
V: TRBV6-1
D: TRBD1

CDR3: ASSEWPLRGFKGTQY
J: TRBJ2-3
V: TRBV2
D: -

CDR3: ASSVGGRGGF
J: TRBJ1-1
V: TRBV10-3
D: -

CDR3: ASSQGQGTRGYT
J: TRBJ1-2
V: TRBV7-9
D: TRBD1

CDR3: ASSPPPTGLGTDTQY
J: TRBJ2-3
V: TRBV7-3
D: -

CDR3: ASSPGLAGAWGTGELF
J: TRBJ2-2
V: TRBV18
D: TRBD2

CDR3: ASSYGTGISEQY
J: TRBJ2-7
V: TRBV6-5
D: TRBD1

CDR3: ASRKAINSNQPQH
J: TRBJ1-5
V: TRBV2
D: -

CDR3: ASSPGAAPQETQY
J: TRBJ2-5
V: TRBV18
D: -

CDR3: ASSAPGGTDTQY
J: TRBJ2-3
V: TRBV11-2
D: -

CDR3: ASSPRTSGGAHEQY
J: TRBJ2-7
V: TRBV9
D: TRBD2

CDR3: ASSQVGLTEAF
J: TRBJ1-1
V: TRBV14
D: -

CDR3: ASSLDRGSPLH
J: TRBJ1-6
V: TRBV5-1
D: TRBD1

CDR3: ASSGGTGEVNYEQY
J: -
V: TRBV5-4
D: TRBD1

CDR3: ASSQVGLAGGQGEQF
J: TRBJ2-1
V: TRBV4-1
D: TRBD2

CDR3: ASSYGRSVSGNTIY
J: TRBJ1-3
V: TRBV6-5
D: -

CDR3: ASSGSGGAGRVDTQY
J: TRBJ2-3
V: TRBV25-1
D: TRBD2

CDR3: AWSRNGGRLSNEQF
J: TRBJ2-1
V: TRBV30
D: -

CDR3: ASSKLGGYGYT
J: TRBJ1-2
V: TRBV21-1
D: -

CDR3: ASSHGLAGGAMPRQETQY
J: TRBJ2-5
V: TRBV19
D: TRBD2

CDR3: ASSQPPGPSTDTQY
J: TRBJ2-3
V: TRBV4-1
D: -

CDR3: ASSQLDTDHSYEQY
J: TRBJ2-7
V: TRBV4-2
D: -

CDR3: ASSLLNTGELF
J: TRBJ2-2
V: TRBV27
D: -

CDR3: SVTGSDEQY
J: TRBJ2-7
V: TRBV29-1
D: -

CDR3: AWAGGGQETQY
J: TRBJ2-5
V: TRBV30
D: -

CDR3: ASSALKAEQY
J: TRBJ2-7
V: TRBV5-6
D: -

CDR3: ASSESGGTEAF
J: TRBJ1-1
V: TRBV25-1
D: -